A selection of T cell receptor beta chains follows, all from one sample in a study of blood T cell repertoires in COVID-19. Using immunoSEQ multiplex PCR, the repertoire was profiled, and TCRdb retains in-frame clones only, with some absent. The sample lists about 110,000 clones; 80% to 85% were seen once. The specimen was peripheral blood. These receptors were collected from a human donor in a cohort sampled during active COVID-19. Both conserved end residues are part of each CDR3. D genes are given only for firm matches. Not all rows give a size; the values are once, few, many and, for expanded clones, a class.

clone size	V gene	D gene	J gene	CDR3 DNA	CDR3 protein
NA	TRBV24-1	NA	TRBJ2-3	TGTGCCACCAGTAAAGACAGGCCGAACACAGATACGCAGTATTTT	CATSKDRPNTDTQYF
NA	TRBV19	TRBD2	TRBJ2-5	TGTGCCAGTAGTCCTACTAGCGGGAGAGAGACCCAGTACTTC	CASSPTSGRETQYF
few	TRBV12-3/TRBV12-4	NA	TRBJ1-3	TGTGCCAGCAGTTTCGGGGGAAACACCATATATTTT	CASSFGGNTIYF
once	TRBV7-8	NA	TRBJ2-4	TGTGCCAGCAGCCCTGAGGGTATGGTGGACATTCAGTACTTC	CASSPEGMVDIQYF
NA	TRBV28	TRBD2	TRBJ2-3	TGTGCCAGCAGTCTTCAGGGAGCTAGCGGGAGGGGATATACGCAGTATTTT	CASSLQGASGRGYTQYF
NA	TRBV6-2/TRBV6-3	TRBD1	TRBJ2-4	TGTGCCAGCAGTCGGGACAGGAGGATCCTAGCCAAAAACATTCAGTACTTC	CASSRDRRILAKNIQYF
NA	TRBV6-2/TRBV6-3	NA	TRBJ2-4	TGTGCCAGCAGTTACTCTCGCCGCAAGGTAGCAGAGGCCAAAAACATTCAGTACTTC	CASSYSRRKVAEAKNIQYF
NA	TRBV28	TRBD1	TRBJ1-2	TGTGCCAGCAGTATCAACAGGGGGCTTGGCTACACCTTC	CASSINRGLGYTF
NA	TRBV7-2	TRBD1	TRBJ2-2	TGTGCCAGCACTATACAGGGGACCGGGGAGCTGTTTTTT	CASTIQGTGELFF
few	TRBV19	TRBD1	TRBJ1-3	TGTGCCACCTCAGGACAGGGACGTACTGGAAACACCATATATTTT	CATSGQGRTGNTIYF
NA	TRBV6-2/TRBV6-3	TRBD1	TRBJ1-1	TGTGCCAGCAGTAAAGGACAGGGAAGTGAAGCTTTCTTT	CASSKGQGSEAFF
once	TRBV20-1	TRBD1	TRBJ1-2	TGCAGTGCTGACAGGGGCGCAGGCTACACCTTC	CSADRGAGYTF
NA	TRBV28	NA	TRBJ2-1	TGTGCCAGCAGCCCCCGCGGTCGGTCGGATGAGCAGTTCTTC	CASSPRGRSDEQFF
NA	TRBV7-9	NA	TRBJ1-1	TGTGCCAGCAGGGACACAGGAATGAACACTGAAGCTTTCTTT	CASRDTGMNTEAFF
NA	TRBV3-1/TRBV3-2	TRBD2	TRBJ2-7	TGTGCCAGCAGCCAAGGCCCCAGCGGGGCCTACGAGCAGTACTTC	CASSQGPSGAYEQYF
NA	TRBV27	TRBD1	TRBJ1-5	TGTGCCAGCAGTTTTTCTTTATCACAGGGGGCGAGTCAGCCCCAGCATTTT	CASSFSLSQGASQPQHF
NA	TRBV29-1	NA	TRBJ2-1	TGCAGCGGCTACTACCCAGCCCCGTCCAATGAGCAGTTCTTC	CSGYYPAPSNEQFF
NA	TRBV11-3	TRBD1	TRBJ2-2	TGTGCCAGCAGCTTTGGTTCGACGGCAGGGGGAAACACCGGGGAGCTGTTTTTT	CASSFGSTAGGNTGELFF
NA	TRBV30	NA	TRBJ1-5	TGTGCCTGGAGTGTACGAGTGGATCAGCCCCAGCATTTT	CAWSVRVDQPQHF
NA	TRBV3-1/TRBV3-2	NA	TRBJ1-6	TGTGCCAGCAGCCACGTCCAGGGGTCTAATTCACCCCTCCACTTT	CASSHVQGSNSPLHF
NA	TRBV19	TRBD1	TRBJ2-5	TGTGCCAGTAGTTGGGGGAAAGGGGGCTTTGAGGAGACCCAGTACTTC	CASSWGKGGFEETQYF
few	TRBV5-1	TRBD1	TRBJ1-4	TGCGCCAGCAGCCGGGACAGGGGGAATGAAAAACTGTTTTTT	CASSRDRGNEKLFF
NA	TRBV11-2	NA	TRBJ2-2	TGTGCCAGCAGTTTCCTAACAGGGAGACCCGCGAACACCGGGGAGCTGTTTTTT	CASSFLTGRPANTGELFF
NA	TRBV28	NA	TRBJ2-7	TGTGCCAGCAGTCTTGGGCGGCAGTACTTC	CASSLGRQYF
NA	TRBV7-3	TRBD1	TRBJ2-6	TGTGCCAGCAGCTCGTATCCGGGACAGGGGGAATCCTCTGGGGCCAACGTCCTGACTTTC	CASSSYPGQGESSGANVLTF
NA	TRBV21-1	NA	TRBJ1-2	TGTGCCAGCAGCAAAGACGGAGACTATGGCTACACCTTC	CASSKDGDYGYTF
NA	TRBV6-6	TRBD1	TRBJ1-2	TGTGCCAGCAGCCGCGACAGGGAAGGCTATGGCTACACCTTC	CASSRDREGYGYTF
NA	TRBV2	TRBD2	TRBJ2-5	TGTGCCACCTACCGGCTAGCGGGAGGCGCCGGGGGGACCCAGTACTTC	CATYRLAGGAGGTQYF
NA	TRBV19	NA	TRBJ1-3	TGTGCCAGTAGCCGACAGGCGCCCTCTGGAAACACCATATATTTT	CASSRQAPSGNTIYF
NA	TRBV27	NA	TRBJ2-3	TGTGCCAGCAGCCGGTGGAGCTACACAGATACGCAGTATTTT	CASSRWSYTDTQYF
once	TRBV5-5	NA	TRBJ2-4	TGTGCCAGCAGCGAATTTGCCGGCGCCCCGCGGGGAAACATTCAGTACTTC	CASSEFAGAPRGNIQYF
NA	TRBV6-5	TRBD1	TRBJ1-1	TGTGCCAGCAGTTACTCTAGGACAGGGCTCACTGAAGCTTTCTTT	CASSYSRTGLTEAFF
NA	TRBV7-2	TRBD2	TRBJ2-1	TGTGCCAGCAGCCCACTGGGGACTAGCGTCTACAATGAGCAGTTCTTC	CASSPLGTSVYNEQFF
NA	TRBV6-5	NA	TRBJ1-1	TGTGCCAGCAGTTACTCCTATGGAGTTGGCACTGAAGCTTTCTTT	CASSYSYGVGTEAFF
NA	TRBV20-1	TRBD2	TRBJ2-7	TGCAGTGCTAGTTTATTCGGGGCTAGCGGGAGCTCCTACGAGCAGTACTTC	CSASLFGASGSSYEQYF
NA	TRBV5-5	TRBD1	TRBJ2-6	TGTGCCAGCAGCACCCTCACAGGGGGCTCAGATGGGGCCAACGTCCTGACTTTC	CASSTLTGGSDGANVLTF
once	TRBV7-9	TRBD1	TRBJ2-1	TGTGCCAGCAGCTACAGGGGCAATGAGCAGTTCTTC	CASSYRGNEQFF
once	TRBV6-4	NA	TRBJ2-2	TGTGCCAGCAGTGAACAGCCAGGAAACACCGGGGAGCTGTTTTTT	CASSEQPGNTGELFF
NA	TRBV7-2	TRBD1	TRBJ2-5	TGTGCCAGCAGCTTAGGGGACAGGGGGCGAGAGACCCAGTACTTC	CASSLGDRGRETQYF
NA	TRBV7-3	NA	TRBJ1-1	TGTGCCAGCAGCTCCAGGGGAAACACTGAAGCTTTCTTT	CASSSRGNTEAFF
NA	TRBV28	TRBD2	TRBJ2-2	TGTGCCAGCAGCGAATATGGACCCGGGAGGACCGGGGAGCTGTTTTTT	CASSEYGPGRTGELFF
NA	TRBV25-1	NA	TRBJ1-1	TGTGCCAGCAGTGAAGAGTGGAACACTGAAGCTTTCTTT	CASSEEWNTEAFF
NA	TRBV6-5	NA	TRBJ1-4	TGTGCCAGCACCGAAGTCGGGACACTTAATGAAAAACTGTTTTTT	CASTEVGTLNEKLFF
once	TRBV7-2	TRBD1	TRBJ2-3	TGTGCCAGCAGCCTGGGACAGCCGCGCACAGATACGCAGTATTTT	CASSLGQPRTDTQYF
NA	TRBV5-6	TRBD1	TRBJ1-5	TGTGCCAGCAGCCAGGACAGGCGCAATCAGCCCCAGCATTTT	CASSQDRRNQPQHF
NA	TRBV2	NA	TRBJ2-7	TGTGCCAGCAGTGGGCTCGGAGCGGAATCCTACGAGCAGTACTTC	CASSGLGAESYEQYF
NA	TRBV7-9	TRBD1	TRBJ2-7	TGTGCCAGCAGCCTCAGACAGGGATACGAGCAGTACTTC	CASSLRQGYEQYF
NA	TRBV18	TRBD1	TRBJ1-5	TGTGCCAGCTCACAGGACAGGGGTGGTAATCAGCCCCAGCATTTT	CASSQDRGGNQPQHF
few	TRBV5-1	TRBD2	TRBJ2-1	TGCGCCAGCAGCTCTCGGGGCGGGAGGGCCAACAATGAGCAGTTCTTC	CASSSRGGRANNEQFF
NA	TRBV2	NA	TRBJ1-1	TGTGCCAGCAGCTACAGGGTTGCCACTGAAGCTTTCTTT	CASSYRVATEAFF
NA	TRBV20-1	TRBD1	TRBJ1-5	TGCAGTGCGAGTGGGACAGCCTTCGGCAATCAGCCCCAGCATTTT	CSASGTAFGNQPQHF
once	TRBV28	TRBD1	TRBJ1-4	TGTGCCAGTAACAGGGGGGGGTCCGGAAAACTGTTTTTT	CASNRGGSGKLFF
NA	TRBV9	TRBD2	TRBJ2-7	TGTGCCAGCAGCGGAAGAGGGACTAGCTACGAGCAGTACTTC	CASSGRGTSYEQYF
NA	TRBV28	NA	TRBJ1-5	TGTGCCAGCAAGTCACAGGGCAATCAGCCCCAGCATTTT	CASKSQGNQPQHF
NA	TRBV7-2	TRBD2	TRBJ2-1	TGTGCCAGCAGGGGAGGGACCTACAATGAGCAGTTCTTC	CASRGGTYNEQFF
once	TRBV9	NA	TRBJ2-1	TGTGCCAGCAGCGTACAAGCGGGCATATACAATGAGCAGTTCTTC	CASSVQAGIYNEQFF
NA	TRBV19	TRBD2	TRBJ2-1	TGTGCCAGTAGTAGGACTAGCGGGAGGGAAGTTGGCACAAATGAGCAGTTCTTC	CASSRTSGREVGTNEQFF
NA	TRBV19	TRBD1	TRBJ1-2	TGTGCCAGTAGTACGACAGGGTTCTCTAACTATGGCTACACCTTC	CASSTTGFSNYGYTF
NA	TRBV6-5	NA	TRBJ1-5	TGTGCCAGCAGCCTTTCGCCACAAAGCAATCAGCCCCAGCATTTT	CASSLSPQSNQPQHF
NA	TRBV4-3	TRBD1	TRBJ1-1	TGCGCCAGCAGCCAAACTACGGACCAGGGGGCTTTTGCGGCTTTCTTT	CASSQTTDQGAFAAFF